This TCR beta chain stems from a study of T cell repertoires in cytomegalovirus infection. Unmatched junction bases numbered 5, after V lost 4 bases and J lost 7 bases. This CDR3 spans 14 amino acids. Germline CDR1 and CDR2: ENHRY and SYGVKD. TCRdb re-called the reads through MiXCR, storing one row per CDR3 protein. The sample records a few hundred thousand distinct CDR3 sequences, over 35% being singletons. Concerning this clonotype itself: The antigen is not known.

The sequence came from a human donor in good health (CMV status not recorded). Some clones in this sample may be carry-over from other donors' samples. This sample comprised cultured PBMCs, obtained from culture after CMV antigen stimulation. The chain joins TRBV10-3 to TRBJ2-1, with TRBD1 matching over 9 bases. Written as DNA, the CDR3 is TGTGCCATCAGTGGCGACAGGGGGGAAAATGAGCAGTTCTTC. It is translated as CAISGDRGENEQFF.